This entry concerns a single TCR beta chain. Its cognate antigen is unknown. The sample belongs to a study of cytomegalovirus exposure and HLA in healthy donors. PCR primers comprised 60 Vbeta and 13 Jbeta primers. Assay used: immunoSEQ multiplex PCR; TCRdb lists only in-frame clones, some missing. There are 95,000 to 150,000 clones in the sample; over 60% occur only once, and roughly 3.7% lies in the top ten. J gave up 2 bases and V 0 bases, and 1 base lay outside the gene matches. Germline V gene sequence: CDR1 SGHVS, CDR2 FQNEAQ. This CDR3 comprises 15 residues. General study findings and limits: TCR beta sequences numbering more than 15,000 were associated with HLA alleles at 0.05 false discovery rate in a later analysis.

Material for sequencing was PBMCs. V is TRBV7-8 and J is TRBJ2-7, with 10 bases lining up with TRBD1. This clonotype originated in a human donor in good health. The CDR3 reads CASSLAGQGTYEQYF. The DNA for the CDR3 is TGTGCCAGCAGCTTAGCGGGACAGGGGACCTACGAGCAGTACTTC.